Reported below is one T cell receptor (beta chain). These data belong to a study of blood T cell repertoires in COVID-19. Trimming cost V 2 bases and J 1 base, with 8 bases left between them. CDR1 is PRHDT and CDR2 is FYEKMQ in the germline V gene (reference sequence). This CDR3 is built from 14 residues. Per the original methods: Counts of nucleated cells, estimated from reference gene primer amplification, were obtained. TCRdb's copy holds only in-frame clones and misses some; the assay was immunoSEQ multiplex PCR. That table is the source of V, J and clone size, and D and trimming were worked out from the DNA. The data show 200,000 to 250,000 clones, about 83% seen once.

This receptor was obtained from a man aged 25 to 40 who had recovered from COVID-19. The sample consisted of peripheral blood. This chain joins TRBV13 and TRBJ1-1; perhaps TRBD1 as D (6 bases). The CDR3 nucleotides are TGTGCCAGCAGCTTAAGGGGGACGAACACTGAAGCTTTCTTT. It translates to CASSLRGTNTEAFF.